The sequence of this T cell receptor beta chain was determined in a study of blood T cell repertoires in COVID-19. For the study at large: Acute-phase and convalescent COVID-19 samples originated in the United States, Italy and Spain. PBMCs, B-cell-depleted T cells, or T cells were the source of the cDNA or gDNA that made up the material.

From germline, CDR1 is SGDLS and CDR2 YYNGEE. V lost 3 bases and J lost 2; bases outside the gene matches: 8. There are 16 residues in the CDR3. The table came from immunoSEQ multiplex PCR; TCRdb's copy has only in-frame clones and leaves some out. In the table there are about 240,000 clones, about 86% of which are singletons. V and J are TRBV9 and TRBJ2-3, with 8 bases matching TRBD1. Sequencing used peripheral blood. This receptor was obtained from a woman aged 80 or older with acute or convalescent COVID-19. CDR3 amino acids: CASSGRGLEITDTQYF. CDR3 sequence (DNA): TGTGCCAGCAGCGGCAGGGGGCTAGAAATCACAGATACGCAGTATTTT. The whole variable domain, remainder taken from reference TRBV9 and TRBJ2-3, is DSGVTQTPKHLITATGQRVTLRCSPRSGDLSVYWYQQSLDQGLQFLIQYYNGEERAKGNILERFSAQQFPDLHSELNLSSLELGDSALYFCASSGRGLEITDTQYFGPGTRLTVL.